This T cell receptor beta chain was sequenced during a study of cytomegalovirus exposure and HLA in healthy donors. Study in general: The 666 first-cohort repertoires shared a platform with the approximately 120 validation repertoires, as reported in a later analysis. Findings of the study overall: Listed as cytomegalovirus-associated were 150 to 200 TCR beta chains. With high specificity and sensitivity, the classifier reportedly diagnosed cytomegalovirus status.

The V gene's germline CDR1 is LGHNA and CDR2 YNFKEQ. Deletions cut 0 bases from V and 7 bases from J, with 18 bases between. This CDR3 region has 16 residues. A word on this clone: What it binds is unknown.

Clones were sequenced by immunoSEQ multiplex PCR, and TCRdb holds only the in-frame ones, with some missing. The sample has roughly 150,000 clones; more than 75% are singletons. The clonotype originates from a man aged 18 to 30 in good health and CMV-seronegative. Sequenced sample: PBMCs. The chain recombines TRBV4-2 with TRBJ1-1; maybe TRBD1 (5 bases). The CDR3 here is CASSQEVTGGWNEAFF. CDR3 bases: TGTGCCAGCAGCCAAGAAGTAACAGGCGGATGGAATGAAGCTTTCTTT.